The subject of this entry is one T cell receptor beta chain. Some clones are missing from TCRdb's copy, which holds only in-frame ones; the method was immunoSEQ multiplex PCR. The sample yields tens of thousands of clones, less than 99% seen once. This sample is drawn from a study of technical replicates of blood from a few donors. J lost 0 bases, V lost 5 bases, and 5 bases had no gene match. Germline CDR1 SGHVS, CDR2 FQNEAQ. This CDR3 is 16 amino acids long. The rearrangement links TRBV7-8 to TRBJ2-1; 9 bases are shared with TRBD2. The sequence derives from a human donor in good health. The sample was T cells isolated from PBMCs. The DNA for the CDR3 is TGTGCCAGCAGCGCGACTAGCGGTCTCTCCTACAATGAGCAGTTCTTC. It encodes CASSATSGLSYNEQFF. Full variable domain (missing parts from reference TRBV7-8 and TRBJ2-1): GAGVSQSPRYKVAKRGQDVALRCDPISGHVSLFWYQQALGQGPEFLTYFQNEAQLDKSGLPSDRFFAERPEGSVSTLKIQRTQQEDSAVYLCASSATSGLSYNEQFFGPGTRLTVL.